This T cell receptor beta chain was observed in a study of blood T cell repertoires in COVID-19. Study-level background: Some COVID-19 samples were acute and others convalescent; all came from the United States, Italy and Spain. Sources were T cells, B-cell-depleted T cells, or PBMCs; the material itself was cDNA or gDNA.

Sequencing used immunoSEQ multiplex PCR; TCRdb keeps in-frame clones, though not all of them. This repertoire shows around 250,000 clones, roughly 89% found once; its top ten account for 0.94%. Germline V CDR1 and CDR2: SEHNR, FQNEAQ (reference sequence). V was pared by 1 base and J by 4 bases, with 13 bases between. The CDR3 is made up of 15 amino acids. The sequence was collected from a woman aged 40 to 50 who had recovered from COVID-19. The chain joins TRBV7-9 to TRBJ1-2, with D perhaps matching TRBD1 (6 bases). Sequencing was performed on peripheral blood. The CDR3 DNA reads as TGTGCCAGCAGCTTAGAACAGGGTTTTATCTATGGCTACACCTTC. It codes for CASSLEQGFIYGYTF.